The 9 T cell receptor beta chains reported below all come from one sample, sequenced in a study of prognosis after radiotherapy for stage I lung cancer. Two-round multiplex PCR amplified TCR beta CDR3 from genomic DNA. First-round PCR used primers specific to each TRBV and TRBJ gene. TCRdb reprocessed the multiplex PCR reads with MiXCR, giving one entry per CDR3 protein. Of around 31,000 distinct CDR3 sequences in the sample, around 30% were seen once. The sequenced sample was PBMCs, obtained before or after stereotactic body radiation therapy (not recorded which). The receptors were gathered from a donor aged 50 or older with non-small cell lung cancer.

This clonotype has at least ten counts. The gene calls are TRBV2 and TRBJ1-1; 8 nucleotides match TRBD1. The V and J ends lost 7 bases and 0 bases, in that order; junction bases with no gene match: 7. CDR1 is SNHLY and CDR2 is FYNNEI in the germline V gene. This CDR3 contains 15 residues. CDR3 loop: CASTAQQGVNTEAFF. The DNA of the CDR3 is TGTGCCAGCACGGCCCAACAGGGGGTGAACACTGAAGCTTTCTTT. The full variable domain, with the rest looked up from reference TRBV2 and TRBJ1-1, is EPEVTQTPSHQVTQMGQEVILRCVPISNHLYFYWYRQILGQKVEFLVSFYNNEISEKSEIFDDQFSVERPDGSNFTLKIRSTKLEDSAMYFCASTAQQGVNTEAFFGQGTRLTVV.

Note on this clonotype: The junction shows a germline mismatch at one end, possibly a read error. This chain uses TRBV7-2 with TRBJ2-1, with D possibly matching TRBD2 (5 bases). This CDR3 region has 15 residues. Germline V gene data show CDR1 as SGHTA and CDR2 as FQGNSA. CDR3 sequence: CASSLSGRSYNGQFF. CDR3 coding DNA: TGTGCCAGCAGCTTAAGCGGCAGGTCCTACAATGGGCAGTTCTTC.

Of note for this clonotype: This may come from a read error, since a much larger clone is one base off. This sequence joins TRBV20-1 and TRBJ2-7; the match to TRBD1 covers 9 bases. Germline V gives CDR1 DFQATT, CDR2 SNEGSKA (reference sequence). With V trimmed by 6 bases and J by 4 bases, 4 bases remained unmatched. This CDR3 spans 12 amino acids. Here the CDR3 reads CSAMTGGYEQYF. The CDR3 DNA reads as TGCAGTGCCATGACAGGGGGTTACGAGCAGTACTTC.

At least ten counts were recorded for this clonotype. The chain uses TRBV24-1 and TRBJ2-7; 7 bases match TRBD1. The V gene end was trimmed by 3 bases and the J gene end by 1 base; junction bases not matched to a gene: 5. This CDR3 region has 15 residues. Germline lookup yields CDR1 KGHDR and CDR2 SFDVKD. The CDR3 region has the DNA TGTGCCACCAGTGATCCGGGACAGAAGTCCTACGAGCAGTACTTC. As protein: CATSDPGQKSYEQYF.

In this sample, this clonotype turned up once. Germline and junction disagree at one end, which may indicate a read error. The chain combines TRBV2 with TRBJ2-2; D might be TRBD1 (5 bases). Germline V gives CDR1 SNHLY, CDR2 FYNNEI. The CDR3 runs to 14 residues. CDR3 in DNA: TGTGCCAGCCACGACAGTGCGAACACCGGTGAGCTGTTTTTT. Translated, it gives CASHDSANTGELFF.

The count of this clonotype is one. It may be a read error: a sequence one base away is much more abundant. The V call is TRBV20-1, the J call TRBJ2-5; 11 bases map to TRBD2. Germline loops: CDR1 DFQATT, CDR2 SNEGSKA (reference sequence). CDR3 length equals 17 residues. The DNA of the CDR3 is TGCAGTGCTAGACTAGCGGGAGGTGTTTTGAGGTCTGAGACCCAGTGCTTC. Encoded protein: CSARLAGGVLRSETQCF.

Remarks on this clonotype: A much larger clone differs from this one at a single base, so this may be a read error. CDR3 coding DNA: TGTGCTAGTGGTTTGCGCGGTTCCGTGTGGGGTGAGCAGTTCTTC. Translation: CASGLRGSVWGEQFF. V usage is TRBV12-5 and J usage is TRBJ2-5; no clear D. The assigned J gene may be wrong: the sequence end matches TRBJ2-1 better. This CDR3 comprises 15 residues. Germline lookup yields CDR1 LGHNT and CDR2 FRNRAP.

This clonotype was detected ten times or more. The V call is TRBV18, the J call TRBJ2-2; unclear D gene. The CDR3 is 11 residues long. Trimming stripped 3 bases from V and 5 bases from J, with 1 base between. CDR1 and CDR2 from the germline V gene are KGHSH and LQKENI. Written as DNA, the CDR3 is TGTGCCAGCTCACCGACCGGGGAGCTGTTTTTT. It translates to CASSPTGELFF. Combining the CDR3 with reference TRBV18 and TRBJ2-2 gives the whole variable domain NAGVMQNPRHLVRRRGQEARLRCSPMKGHSHVYWYRQLPEEGLKFMVYLQKENIIDESGMPKERFSAEFPKEGPSILRIQQVVRGDSAAYFCASSPTGELFFGEGSRLTVL.

In this sample, this clonotype turned up many times. This rearrangement joins TRBV2 to TRBJ2-7; the D is unclear. CDR1 SNHLY and CDR2 FYNNEI come from the germline V gene. Trimming cost V 8 bases and J 3 bases, with 8 bases left between them. This CDR3 has 11 residues. CDR3 bases: TGTGCCAGCGCGACCCTCTACGAGCAGTACTTC. This codes for CASATLYEQYF.